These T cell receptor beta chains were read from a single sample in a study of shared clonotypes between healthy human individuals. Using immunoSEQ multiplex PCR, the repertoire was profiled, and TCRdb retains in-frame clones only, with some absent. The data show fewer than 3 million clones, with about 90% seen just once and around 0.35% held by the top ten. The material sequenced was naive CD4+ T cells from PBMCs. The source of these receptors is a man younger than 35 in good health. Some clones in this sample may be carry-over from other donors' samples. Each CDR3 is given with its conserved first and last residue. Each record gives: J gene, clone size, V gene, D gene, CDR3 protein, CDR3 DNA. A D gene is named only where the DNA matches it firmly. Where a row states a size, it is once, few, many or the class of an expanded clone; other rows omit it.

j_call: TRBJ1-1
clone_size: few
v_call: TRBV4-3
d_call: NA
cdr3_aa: CASRQVTMNTEAFF
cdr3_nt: TGCGCCAGCAGACAGGTCACAATGAACACTGAAGCTTTCTTT

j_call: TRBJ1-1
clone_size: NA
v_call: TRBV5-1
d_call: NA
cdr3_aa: CASSSVPGGNTEAFF
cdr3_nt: TGCGCCAGCAGCTCGGTCCCCGGGGGTAACACTGAAGCTTTCTTT

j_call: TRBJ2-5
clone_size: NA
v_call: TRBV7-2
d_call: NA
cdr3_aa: CASSPGGREWQETQYF
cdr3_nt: TGTGCCAGCAGCCCTGGGGGGCGGGAGTGGCAAGAGACCCAGTACTTC

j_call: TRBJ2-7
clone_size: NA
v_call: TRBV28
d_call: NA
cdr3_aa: CASSLTMRKQYF
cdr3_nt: TGTGCCAGCAGTTTGACGATGAGGAAGCAGTACTTC

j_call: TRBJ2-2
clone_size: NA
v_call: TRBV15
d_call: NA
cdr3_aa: CATSRDVGGAGTGELFF
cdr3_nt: TGTGCCACCAGCAGAGATGTCGGGGGCGCGGGCACCGGGGAGCTGTTTTTT

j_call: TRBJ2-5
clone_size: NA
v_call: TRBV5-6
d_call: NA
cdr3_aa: CASSYRYSPQETQYF
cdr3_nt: TGTGCCAGCAGCTACAGGTATTCCCCACAAGAGACCCAGTACTTC

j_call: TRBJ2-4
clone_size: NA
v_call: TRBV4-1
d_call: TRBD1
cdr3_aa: CASSQVGTEKNIQYF
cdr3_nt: TGCGCCAGCAGCCAAGTAGGGACAGAAAAAAACATTCAGTACTTC

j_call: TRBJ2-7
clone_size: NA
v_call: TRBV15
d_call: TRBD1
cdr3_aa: CATSRGGNGQGYGRQYF
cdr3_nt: TGTGCCACCAGCAGAGGGGGTAATGGACAGGGGTATGGTAGGCAGTACTTC

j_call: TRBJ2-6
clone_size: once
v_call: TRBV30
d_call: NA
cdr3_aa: CAWSEQSSGANVLTF
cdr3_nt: TGTGCCTGGAGTGAGCAGAGCTCTGGGGCCAACGTCCTGACTTTC

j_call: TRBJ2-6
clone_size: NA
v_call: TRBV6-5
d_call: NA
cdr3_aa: CASSYSGTPGANVLTF
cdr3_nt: TGTGCCAGCAGTTACTCAGGGACCCCTGGGGCCAACGTCCTGACTTTC

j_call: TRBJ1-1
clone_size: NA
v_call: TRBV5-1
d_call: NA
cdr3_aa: CASSLDGMNTEAFF
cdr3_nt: TGCGCCAGCAGCTTGGACGGCATGAACACTGAAGCTTTCTTT

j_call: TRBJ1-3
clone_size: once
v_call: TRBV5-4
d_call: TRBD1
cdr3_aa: CASSLDRGFSGNTIYF
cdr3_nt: TGTGCCAGCAGCTTGGACAGGGGCTTCTCTGGAAACACCATATATTTT

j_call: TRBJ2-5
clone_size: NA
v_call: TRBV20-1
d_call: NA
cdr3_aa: CSASGLETQYF
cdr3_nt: TGCAGTGCTAGTGGTTTAGAGACCCAGTACTTC

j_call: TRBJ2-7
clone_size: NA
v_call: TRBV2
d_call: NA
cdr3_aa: CASAERGGQQYF
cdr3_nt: TGTGCCAGTGCGGAGAGGGGCGGCCAGCAGTACTTC

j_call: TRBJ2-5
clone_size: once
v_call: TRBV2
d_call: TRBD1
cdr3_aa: CASRWTGGLGETQYF
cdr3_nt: TGTGCCAGCAGGTGGACAGGGGGTTTGGGGGAGACCCAGTACTTC

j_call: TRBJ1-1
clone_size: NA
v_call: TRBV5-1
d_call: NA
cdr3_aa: CASRAGAGNTEAFF
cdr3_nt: TGCGCCAGCAGGGCGGGGGCAGGGAACACTGAAGCTTTCTTT

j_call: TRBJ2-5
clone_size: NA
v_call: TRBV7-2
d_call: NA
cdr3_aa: CASSSGMVGETQYF
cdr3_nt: TGTGCCAGCAGCTCAGGGATGGTGGGAGAGACCCAGTACTTC

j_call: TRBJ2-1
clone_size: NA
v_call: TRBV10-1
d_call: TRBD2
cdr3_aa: CASSGGTSGTNEQFF
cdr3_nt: TGCGCCAGCAGTGGAGGGACTAGCGGGACTAATGAGCAGTTCTTC

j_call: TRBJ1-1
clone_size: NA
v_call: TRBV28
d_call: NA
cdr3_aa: CASSLDDSHTEAFF
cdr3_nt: TGTGCCAGCAGTTTAGACGACAGCCACACTGAAGCTTTCTTT

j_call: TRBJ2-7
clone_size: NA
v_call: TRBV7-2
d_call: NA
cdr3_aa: CASSLDLGSYEQYF
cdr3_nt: TGTGCCAGCAGCTTAGATCTGGGGTCCTACGAGCAGTACTTC

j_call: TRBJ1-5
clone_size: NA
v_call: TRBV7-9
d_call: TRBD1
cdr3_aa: CASSSQGADQPQHF
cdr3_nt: TGTGCCAGCAGCTCCCAGGGGGCGGATCAGCCCCAGCATTTT

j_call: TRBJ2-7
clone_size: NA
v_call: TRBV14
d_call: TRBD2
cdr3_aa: CASSQDLDPSGRSREQYF
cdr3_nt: TGTGCCAGCAGCCAAGATTTGGACCCTAGCGGGAGGAGTAGAGAGCAGTACTTC

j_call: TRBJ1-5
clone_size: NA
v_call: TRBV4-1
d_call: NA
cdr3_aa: CASSQDSLNSNQPQHF
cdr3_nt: TGCGCCAGCAGCCAAGATAGTCTGAATAGCAATCAGCCCCAGCATTTT

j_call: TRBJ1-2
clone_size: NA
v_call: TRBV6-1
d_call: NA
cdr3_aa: CASSEMPHGYTF
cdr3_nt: TGTGCCAGCAGTGAAATGCCTCATGGCTACACCTTC

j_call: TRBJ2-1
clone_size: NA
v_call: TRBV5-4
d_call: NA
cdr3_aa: CASSLAGTNYNEQFF
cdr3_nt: TGTGCCAGCAGCTTAGCCGGGACGAACTACAATGAGCAGTTCTTC

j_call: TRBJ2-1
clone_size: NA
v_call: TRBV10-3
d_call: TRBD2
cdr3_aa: CAIKERESFNEQFF
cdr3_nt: TGTGCCATCAAAGAGCGGGAGTCTTTCAATGAGCAGTTCTTC

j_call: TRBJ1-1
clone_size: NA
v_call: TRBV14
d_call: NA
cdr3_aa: CASSRSLGAGGTEAFF
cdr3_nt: TGTGCCAGCAGCCGGAGTCTGGGGGCCGGAGGCACTGAAGCTTTCTTT

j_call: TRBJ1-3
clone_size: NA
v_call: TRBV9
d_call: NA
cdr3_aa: CASSVAPRDTIYF
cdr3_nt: TGTGCCAGCAGCGTAGCCCCCCGTGACACCATATATTTT

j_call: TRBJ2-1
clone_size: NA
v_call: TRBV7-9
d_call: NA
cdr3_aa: CASSLVRPTYNEQFF
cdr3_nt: TGTGCCAGCAGCTTAGTCAGGCCAACCTACAATGAGCAGTTCTTC

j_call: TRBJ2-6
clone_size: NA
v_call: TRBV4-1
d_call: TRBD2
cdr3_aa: CASSPGLAGTSGANVLTF
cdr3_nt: TGCGCCAGCAGCCCCGGACTAGCGGGAACCTCTGGGGCCAACGTCCTGACTTTC

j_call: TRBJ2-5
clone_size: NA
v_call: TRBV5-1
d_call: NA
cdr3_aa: CASSEEETQYF
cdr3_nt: TGCGCCAGCAGTGAAGAAGAGACCCAGTACTTC

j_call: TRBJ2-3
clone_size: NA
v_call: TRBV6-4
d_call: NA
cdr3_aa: CASSVSDGADTQYF
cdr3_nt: TGTGCCAGCAGTGTTTCGGACGGGGCAGATACGCAGTATTTT

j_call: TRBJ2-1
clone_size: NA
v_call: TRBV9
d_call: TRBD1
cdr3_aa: CASSVDRGLYNEQFF
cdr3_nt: TGTGCCAGCAGCGTCGACAGGGGGCTATATAATGAGCAGTTCTTC

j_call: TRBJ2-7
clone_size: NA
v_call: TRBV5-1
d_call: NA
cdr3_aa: CASSIGQSSYEQYF
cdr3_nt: TGCGCCAGCAGCATCGGACAGTCCTCCTACGAGCAGTACTTC

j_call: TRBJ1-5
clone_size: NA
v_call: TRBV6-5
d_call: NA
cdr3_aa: CASSWGGALPQHF
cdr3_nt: TGTGCCAGCAGCTGGGGTGGGGCTCTCCCCCAGCATTTT

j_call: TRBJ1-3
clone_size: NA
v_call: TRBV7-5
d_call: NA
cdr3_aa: CVRSSRDSSGNTIYF
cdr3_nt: TGTGTCAGAAGCTCCCGGGACAGCTCTGGAAACACCATATATTTT

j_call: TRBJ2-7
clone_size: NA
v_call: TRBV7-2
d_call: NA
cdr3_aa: CASSLGLDPYEQYF
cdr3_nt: TGTGCCAGCAGCTTAGGGCTGGACCCCTACGAGCAGTACTTC

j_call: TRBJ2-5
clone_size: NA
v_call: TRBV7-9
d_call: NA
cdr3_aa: CASSLDLGRETQYF
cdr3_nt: TGTGCCAGCAGCTTAGATCTGGGGAGGGAGACCCAGTACTTC

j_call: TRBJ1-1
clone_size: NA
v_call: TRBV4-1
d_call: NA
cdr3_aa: CASSQERGRAFF
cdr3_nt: TGCGCCAGCAGCCAAGAAAGGGGGAGGGCTTTCTTT

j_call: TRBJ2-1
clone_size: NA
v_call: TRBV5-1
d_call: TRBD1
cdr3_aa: CASSSRDRGHDEQFF
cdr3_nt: TGCGCCAGCAGCTCCCGGGACAGGGGTCACGATGAGCAGTTCTTC

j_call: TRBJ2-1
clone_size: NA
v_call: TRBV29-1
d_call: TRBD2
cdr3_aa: CSAYTGLADNEQFF
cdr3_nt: TGCAGCGCCTACACGGGACTAGCGGACAATGAGCAGTTCTTC

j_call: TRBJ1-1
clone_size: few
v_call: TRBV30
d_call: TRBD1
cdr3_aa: CAGTGQLLAFF
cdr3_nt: TGTGCCGGGACAGGGCAACTGCTAGCTTTCTTT

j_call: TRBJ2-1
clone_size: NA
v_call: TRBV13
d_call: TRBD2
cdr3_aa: CASSVRGGSYNEQFF
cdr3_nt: TGTGCCAGCAGCGTTCGGGGGGGCTCCTACAATGAGCAGTTCTTC

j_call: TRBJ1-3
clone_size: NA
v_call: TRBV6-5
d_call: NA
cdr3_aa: CASSYSAAGQGNTIYF
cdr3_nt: TGTGCCAGCAGTTACTCGGCGGCAGGCCAAGGAAACACCATATATTTT

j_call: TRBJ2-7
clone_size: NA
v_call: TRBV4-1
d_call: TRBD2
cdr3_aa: CASSQGLAGLSYEQYF
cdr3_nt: TGCGCCAGCAGCCAAGGTCTAGCGGGACTCTCCTACGAGCAGTACTTC